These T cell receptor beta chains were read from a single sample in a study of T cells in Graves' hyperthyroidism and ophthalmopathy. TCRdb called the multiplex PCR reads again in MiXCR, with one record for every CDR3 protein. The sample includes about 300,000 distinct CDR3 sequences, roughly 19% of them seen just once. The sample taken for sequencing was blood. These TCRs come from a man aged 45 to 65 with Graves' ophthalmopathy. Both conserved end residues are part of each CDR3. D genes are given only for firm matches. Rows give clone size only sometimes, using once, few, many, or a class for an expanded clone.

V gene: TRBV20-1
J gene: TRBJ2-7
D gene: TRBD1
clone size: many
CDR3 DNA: TGCAGTGCTCAACAGGGGGCGGTCTCCTACGAGCAGTACTTC
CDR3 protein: CSAQQGAVSYEQYF

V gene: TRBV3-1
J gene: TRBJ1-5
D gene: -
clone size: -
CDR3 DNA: TGTGCCAGCAGCTTAGGGGGGGCGGGAAATCAGCCCCAGCATTTT
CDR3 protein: CASSLGGAGNQPQHF

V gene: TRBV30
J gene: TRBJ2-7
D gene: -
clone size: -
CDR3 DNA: TGTGCCTGGAGACCTGAAGTTGAGACCTACGAGCAGTACTTC
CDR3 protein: CAWRPEVETYEQYF

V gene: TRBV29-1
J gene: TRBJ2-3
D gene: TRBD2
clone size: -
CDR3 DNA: TGCAGCGTTGAAGATCATAAGCAAGGACCGGGACTAGCGGGGCCCCATACGCAGTATTTT
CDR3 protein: CSVEDHKQGPGLAGPHTQYF

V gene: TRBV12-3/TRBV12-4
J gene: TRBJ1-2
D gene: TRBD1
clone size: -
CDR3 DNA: TGTGCCAGCAGTTTCGGACAGGACGTTCGCTATGGCTACACCTTC
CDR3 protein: CASSFGQDVRYGYTF

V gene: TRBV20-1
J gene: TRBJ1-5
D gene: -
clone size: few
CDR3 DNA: TGCAGTGCTAGAGATCCTAAAAAAAGCAATCAGCCCCAGCATTTT
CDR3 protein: CSARDPKKSNQPQHF

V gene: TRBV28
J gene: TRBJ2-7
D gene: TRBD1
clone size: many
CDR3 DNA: TGTGCCAGCAGTTGGCAAGGCAGGGGGCCCGGGGAGCAGTACTTC
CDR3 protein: CASSWQGRGPGEQYF

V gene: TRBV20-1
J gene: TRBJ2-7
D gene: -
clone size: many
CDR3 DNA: TGCAGTGCTGCGACGCAGGACACCAGCTCCTACGAGCAGTACTTC
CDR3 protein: CSAATQDTSSYEQYF

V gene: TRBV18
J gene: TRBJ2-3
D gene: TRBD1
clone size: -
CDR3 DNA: TGTGCCAGCTCGCAACAGGGGACCACAGATACGCAGTATTTT
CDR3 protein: CASSQQGTTDTQYF

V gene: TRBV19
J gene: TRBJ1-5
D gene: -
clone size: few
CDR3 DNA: TGTGCCAGTAGTCACCAGGGGCGGAATCAGCCCCAGCATTTT
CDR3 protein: CASSHQGRNQPQHF

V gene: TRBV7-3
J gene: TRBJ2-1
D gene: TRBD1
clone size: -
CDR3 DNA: TGTGCCAGCAGCTTAACCAGGGACAGCCACAATGAGCAGTTCTTC
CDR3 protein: CASSLTRDSHNEQFF

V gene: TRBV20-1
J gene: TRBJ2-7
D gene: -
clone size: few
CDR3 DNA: TGCAGTGCTAGAAGTGGGAACTCCTACGAGCAGTACTTC
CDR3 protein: CSARSGNSYEQYF

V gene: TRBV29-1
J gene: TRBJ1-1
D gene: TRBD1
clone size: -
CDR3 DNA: TGCAGCGCTTCGACAGGGAGGAACACTGAAGCTTTCTTT
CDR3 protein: CSASTGRNTEAFF

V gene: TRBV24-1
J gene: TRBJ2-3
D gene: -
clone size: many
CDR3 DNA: TGTGCCACCAGTCATCCGGGCACAGATACGCAGTATTTT
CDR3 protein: CATSHPGTDTQYF

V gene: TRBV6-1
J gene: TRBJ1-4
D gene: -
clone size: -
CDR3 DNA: TGTGCCAGCAGTGCCCCCGGGCGGCCTAATGAAAAACTGTTTTTT
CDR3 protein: CASSAPGRPNEKLFF

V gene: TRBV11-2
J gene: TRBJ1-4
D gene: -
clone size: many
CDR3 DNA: TGTGCCAGCAGTTCCGGGGCCAATGTTAATGAAAAACTGTTTTTT
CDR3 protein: CASSSGANVNEKLFF

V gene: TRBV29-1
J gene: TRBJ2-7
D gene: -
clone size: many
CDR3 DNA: TGCACCTCCCCCGGCCAGGGAGGCTACGAGCAGTACTTC
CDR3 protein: CTSPGQGGYEQYF

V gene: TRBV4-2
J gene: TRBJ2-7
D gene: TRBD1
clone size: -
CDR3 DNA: TGTGCCAGCAGCCGCACCCGGGACAGGTTTGATGACGAGCAGTACTTC
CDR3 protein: CASSRTRDRFDDEQYF

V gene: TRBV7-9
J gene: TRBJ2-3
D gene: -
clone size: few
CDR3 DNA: TGTGCCAGCAGCTTAGATCTCCCGGGGGCAGATACGCAGTATTTT
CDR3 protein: CASSLDLPGADTQYF

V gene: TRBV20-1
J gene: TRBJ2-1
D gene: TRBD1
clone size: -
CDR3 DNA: TGCAGTGCTAGAAGGGGGCCCGCCGTGGGCAATGAGCAGTTCTTC
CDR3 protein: CSARRGPAVGNEQFF

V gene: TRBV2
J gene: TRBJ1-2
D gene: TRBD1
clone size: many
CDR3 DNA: TGTGCCAGCAGCCTAACTAAGGGACAGGGGGCATATGGCTACACCTTC
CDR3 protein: CASSLTKGQGAYGYTF

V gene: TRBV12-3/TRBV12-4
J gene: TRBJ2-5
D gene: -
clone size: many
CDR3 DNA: TGTGCCAGCAGTCCCCCGGGGGGCCATATCCAAGAGACCCAGTACTTC
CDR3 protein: CASSPPGGHIQETQYF

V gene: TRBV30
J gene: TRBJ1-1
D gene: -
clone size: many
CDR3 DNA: TGTGCCTGGAGTTTTGGACAGAACACTGAAGCTTTCTTT
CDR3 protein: CAWSFGQNTEAFF

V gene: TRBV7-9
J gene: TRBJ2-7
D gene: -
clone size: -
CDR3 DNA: TGTGCCAGCAGCCCCACCGGCGACCCCTACGAGCAGTACTTC
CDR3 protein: CASSPTGDPYEQYF

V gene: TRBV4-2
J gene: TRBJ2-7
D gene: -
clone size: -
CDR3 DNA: TGTGCCAGCAGCCAAGAGGCAGGGGCCTACGAGCAGTACTTC
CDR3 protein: CASSQEAGAYEQYF

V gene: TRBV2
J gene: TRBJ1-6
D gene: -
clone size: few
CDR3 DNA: TGTGCCAGCAGTGAACTGTCAAGAATGGCAGATTCACCCCTCCACTTT
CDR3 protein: CASSELSRMADSPLHF

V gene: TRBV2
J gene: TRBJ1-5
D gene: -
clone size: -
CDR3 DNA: TGTGCCAGCCAACAGGCCAGAGATCAGCCCCAGCATTTT
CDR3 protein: CASQQARDQPQHF

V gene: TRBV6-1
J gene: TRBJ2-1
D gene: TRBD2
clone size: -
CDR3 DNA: TGTGCCAGCAGCGTAAGCGGGAGGCCTTGGGATGAGCAGTTCTTC
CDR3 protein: CASSVSGRPWDEQFF

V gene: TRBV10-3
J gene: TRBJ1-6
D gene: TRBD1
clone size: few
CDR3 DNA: TGTGCCATCACCGGGACAGCCGATTCACCCCTCCACTTT
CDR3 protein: CAITGTADSPLHF

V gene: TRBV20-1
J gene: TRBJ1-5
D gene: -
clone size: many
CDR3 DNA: TGCAGTGCTATGGGCAGCCGCAATCAGCCCCAGCATTTT
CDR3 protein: CSAMGSRNQPQHF

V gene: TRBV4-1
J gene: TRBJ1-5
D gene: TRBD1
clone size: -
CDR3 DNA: TGCGCCAGCAGCCAAGGGGGGGGAGACAGGGTAAATCAGCCCCAGCATTTT
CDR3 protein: CASSQGGGDRVNQPQHF

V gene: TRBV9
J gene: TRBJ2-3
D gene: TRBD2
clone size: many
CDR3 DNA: TGTGCCAGCAGCGAGGGGACTAGCGGAAGCACAGATACGCAGTATTTT
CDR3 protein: CASSEGTSGSTDTQYF

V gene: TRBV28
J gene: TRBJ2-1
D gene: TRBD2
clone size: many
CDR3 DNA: TGTGCCAGCAGTTTAGGCGGGAGGGATAGGAATGAGCAGTTCTTC
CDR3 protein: CASSLGGRDRNEQFF

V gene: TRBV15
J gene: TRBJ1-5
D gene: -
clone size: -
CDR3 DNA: TGTGCCACCAGCAGAGTGGCCGGAATAGCGGGCAATCAGCCCCAGCATTTT
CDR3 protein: CATSRVAGIAGNQPQHF

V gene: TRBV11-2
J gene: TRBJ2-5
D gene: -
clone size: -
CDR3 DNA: TGTGCCAGCAGCTTAGGAGGAGGGAGGGGGCTAGTAGAGACCCAGTACTTC
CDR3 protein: CASSLGGGRGLVETQYF

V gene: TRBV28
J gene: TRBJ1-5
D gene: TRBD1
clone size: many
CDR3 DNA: TGTGCCAGCAGTAAATACCGGGACAGCTCTTATCAGCCCCAGCATTTT
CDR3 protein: CASSKYRDSSYQPQHF

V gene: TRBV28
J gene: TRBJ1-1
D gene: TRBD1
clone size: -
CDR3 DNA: TGTGCCAGCAGGAGGGACAGCGAAGCTTTCTTT
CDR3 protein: CASRRDSEAFF

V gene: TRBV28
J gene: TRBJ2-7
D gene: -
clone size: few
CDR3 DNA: TGTGCCAGCAGTTTCGTGGGGCACGAGCAGTACTTC
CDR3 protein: CASSFVGHEQYF

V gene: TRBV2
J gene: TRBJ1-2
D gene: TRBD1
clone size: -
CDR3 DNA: TGTGCCAGCGGAGACAGGGGTGGCTACACCTTC
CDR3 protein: CASGDRGGYTF

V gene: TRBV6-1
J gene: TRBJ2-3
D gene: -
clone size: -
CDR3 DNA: TGTGCCAGCAGGGTGCCGGGACTCGGGATCACAGATACGCAGTATTTT
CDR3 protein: CASRVPGLGITDTQYF

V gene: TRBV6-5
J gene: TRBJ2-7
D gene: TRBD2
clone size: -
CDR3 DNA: TGTGCCAGCAGGTCACTAGCGGTTCGATTCTCCTACGAGCAGTACTTC
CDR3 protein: CASRSLAVRFSYEQYF

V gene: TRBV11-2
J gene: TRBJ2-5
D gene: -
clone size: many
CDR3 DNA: TGTGCCAGCAGCTCAATAGGGGGGGTGTACAAAGAGACCCAGTACTTC
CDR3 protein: CASSSIGGVYKETQYF

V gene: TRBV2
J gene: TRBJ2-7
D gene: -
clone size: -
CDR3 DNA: TGTGCCAGCCGGACCCTCGGGGTTACCTACGAGCAGTACTTC
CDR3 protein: CASRTLGVTYEQYF

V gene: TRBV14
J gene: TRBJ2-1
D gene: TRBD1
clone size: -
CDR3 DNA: TGTGCCAGCAGCACCATACAGGGGGCAGGGGCCAATGAGCAGTTCTTC
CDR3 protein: CASSTIQGAGANEQFF

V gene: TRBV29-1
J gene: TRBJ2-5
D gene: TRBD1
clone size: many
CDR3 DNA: TGCAGCGTTGAGAGTCCCGGGACAGGGGGCTGGGAGACCCAGTACTTC
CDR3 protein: CSVESPGTGGWETQYF

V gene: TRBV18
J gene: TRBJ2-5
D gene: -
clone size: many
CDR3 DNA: TGTGCCAGCTCACCAGGGACGGAGACCCAGTACTTC
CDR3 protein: CASSPGTETQYF

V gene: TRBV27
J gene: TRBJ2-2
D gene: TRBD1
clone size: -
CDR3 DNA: TGTGCCAGCTCCATAGGGACAGGGTGGCCCCCCGGGGAGCTGTTTTTT
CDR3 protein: CASSIGTGWPPGELFF

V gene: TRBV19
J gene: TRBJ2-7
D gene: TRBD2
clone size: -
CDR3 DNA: TGTGCCAGTAAAGGGGACGGGGGGTACGAGCAGTACTTC
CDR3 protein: CASKGDGGYEQYF

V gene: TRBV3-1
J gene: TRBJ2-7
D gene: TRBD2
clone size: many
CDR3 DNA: TGTGCCAGCAGCCCTGGGACTAGCGGGTTCTCCTACGAGCAGTACTTC
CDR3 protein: CASSPGTSGFSYEQYF

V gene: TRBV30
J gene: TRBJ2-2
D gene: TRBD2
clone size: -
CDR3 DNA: TGTGCCTGGAGTGCTGCAGCGGGAGGGCGTTCTCCAACTACCGGGGAGCTGTTTTTT
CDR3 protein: CAWSAAAGGRSPTTGELFF

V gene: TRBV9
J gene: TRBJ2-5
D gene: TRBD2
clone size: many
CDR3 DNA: TGTGCCAGCAGCGTAGGGTTAGCGGGAACTCGCCAAGAGACCCAGTACTTC
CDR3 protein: CASSVGLAGTRQETQYF

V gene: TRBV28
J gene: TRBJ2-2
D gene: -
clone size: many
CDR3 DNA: TGTGCCAGCAGCCTGCGGGGAGGAGGACCCGGGGAGCTGTTTTTT
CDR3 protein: CASSLRGGGPGELFF

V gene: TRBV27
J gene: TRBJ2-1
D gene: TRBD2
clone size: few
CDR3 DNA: TGTGCCAGCAGTTCGACCAAACTAGCGCGGGCTCCTTCCTACAATGAGCAGTTCTTC
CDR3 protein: CASSSTKLARAPSYNEQFF

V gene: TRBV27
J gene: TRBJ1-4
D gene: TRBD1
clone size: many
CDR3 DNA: TGTGCCAGCAGTTTATTAGGGACAGGGGGTGAAAAACTGTTTTTT
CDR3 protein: CASSLLGTGGEKLFF

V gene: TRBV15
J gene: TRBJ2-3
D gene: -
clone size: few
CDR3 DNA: TGTGCCACCAGCGAAGAGGTCCGGGACCGTCCGCAGTATTTT
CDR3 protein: CATSEEVRDRPQYF

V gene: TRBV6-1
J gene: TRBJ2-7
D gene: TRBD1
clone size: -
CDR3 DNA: TGTGCCAGCAGGGACCAGTGGACAGGGTACAAGCAGTACTTC
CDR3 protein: CASRDQWTGYKQYF

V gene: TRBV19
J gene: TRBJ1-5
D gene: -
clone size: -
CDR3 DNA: TGTGCCAGTAAGAGAGGGAAAGGTAGCAATCAGCCCCAGCATTTT
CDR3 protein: CASKRGKGSNQPQHF

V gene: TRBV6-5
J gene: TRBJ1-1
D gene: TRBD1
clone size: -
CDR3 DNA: TGTGCCAGCGCGGACAGGGGGAAAACTGAAGCTTTCTTT
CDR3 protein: CASADRGKTEAFF

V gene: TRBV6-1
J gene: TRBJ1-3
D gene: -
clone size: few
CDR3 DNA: TGTGCCAGCAGTTCTGGGGGTTCCGGTGGAAACACCATATATTTT
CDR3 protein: CASSSGGSGGNTIYF

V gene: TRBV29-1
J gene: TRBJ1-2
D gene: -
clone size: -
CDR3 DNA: TGCAGCGTTGAAGATCTAGGCGGTAACTATGGCTACACCTTC
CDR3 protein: CSVEDLGGNYGYTF